The sequence of this T cell receptor beta chain was determined in a study of early T cells in non-severe SARS-CoV-2 infection. Study summary: With bulk RNA from unsorted whole blood as input, sequencing yielded unpaired chains. Overall study findings and caveats: The matching step, a VDJdb search, favored anti-spike CD8 responses and missed private and CD4 specificities.

Regarding this clonotype: Its cognate antigen is unknown.

Germline CDR1 is SGHTA and CDR2 is FQGNSA. The CDR3 has 15 amino acids. V lost 5 bases, J lost 3 bases, and 4 bases stayed unmatched. Individually, cDNA molecules had unique molecular identifiers attached to them. Each CDR3 protein gets one entry after TCRdb re-called the 5' RACE reads with MiXCR. The table records more than 35,000 distinct CDR3 sequences, approximately 10% of them present only once. Sequenced sample: whole blood. This chain connects TRBV7-2 to TRBJ2-2, with 9 bases matching TRBD1. The sequence came from an adult who was a healthcare worker with PCR-confirmed SARS-CoV-2 infection or an uninfected control (not recorded which). The CDR3 here is CASSRDRVDTGELFF. Written as DNA, the CDR3 is TGTGCCAGCAGCCGGGACAGGGTTGACACCGGGGAGCTGTTTTTT.